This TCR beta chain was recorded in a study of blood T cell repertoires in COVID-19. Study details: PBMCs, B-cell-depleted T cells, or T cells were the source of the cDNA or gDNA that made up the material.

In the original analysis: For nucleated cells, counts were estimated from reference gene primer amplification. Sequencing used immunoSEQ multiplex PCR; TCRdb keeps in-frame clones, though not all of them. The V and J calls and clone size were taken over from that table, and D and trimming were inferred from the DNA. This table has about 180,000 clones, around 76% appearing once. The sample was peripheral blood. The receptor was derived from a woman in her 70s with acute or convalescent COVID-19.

The CDR3 sequence: CASSSTGGYNSPLHF. The CDR3 DNA reads TGTGCCAGCAGTTCGACCGGGGGCTATAATTCACCCCTCCACTTT. V is TRBV6-4 and J is TRBJ1-6; D perhaps matches TRBD1 (5 bases). CDR3 length: 15 amino acids. V gave up 5 bases and J gave up 3 bases, with 11 bases separating them. Germline V gives CDR1 MRHNA, CDR2 SNTAGT.